A single sample gave rise to the 14 T cell receptor beta chains below, sequenced in a study of OX40 agonist ivuxolimab in advanced cancers. Clones were sequenced by immunoSEQ multiplex PCR, and TCRdb holds only the in-frame ones, with some missing. Altogether tens of thousands of clones are present, approximately 90% being singletons, with the ten largest covering around 15%. The input for sequencing was CD4+ or CD8+ T cells sorted from blood, taken in a trial of the OX40 agonist ivuxolimab. Source of these receptors: an adult with an advanced solid tumor such as melanoma, head and neck, liver or kidney cancer.

The genes are TRBV5-1 and TRBJ1-5; no clear D gene. Germline assignment: CDR1 SGHRS and CDR2 YFSETQ. The CDR3 has 12 residues. The ends were cut back, 2 bases at V and 6 bases at J, with 6 bases in the middle. The CDR3 DNA sequence: TGCGCCAGCAGCTTAACGGGTCAGCCCCAGCATTTT. This encodes CASSLTGQPQHF. Full variable domain (outside the CDR3, taken from reference TRBV5-1 and TRBJ1-5): KAGVTQTPRYLIKTRGQQVTLSCSPISGHRSVSWYQQTPGQGLQFLFEYFSETQRNKGNFPGRFSGRQFSNSRSEMNVSTLELGDSALYLCASSLTGQPQHFGDGTRLSIL.

This clone was seen only once. The CDR3 protein is CASSFRQNGYTF. CDR3 nucleotide sequence: TGTGCCAGCAGCTTCAGACAGAATGGCTACACCTTC. This chain joins TRBV5-4 and TRBJ1-2; possible D gene TRBD1, 5 bases. Trimming stripped 2 bases from V and 6 bases from J, with 8 bases between. Looked up from germline, CDR1 is SGHNT and CDR2 is YYREEE (reference sequence). The CDR3 sequence is 12 residues long.

V usage is TRBV15 and J usage is TRBJ2-3, with TRBD1 matching over 11 bases. The J segment lost 6 bases and the V segment lost 5 bases, leaving 10 bases of the junction unmatched. The CDR3 contains 16 residues. The germline V gene encodes CDR1 LNHNV and CDR2 YYDKDF (reference sequence). In DNA form, the CDR3 reads TGTGCCACCAGCCGGACCCGGACAGGGGGCAGGGATACGCAGTATTTT. It translates to CATSRTRTGGRDTQYF.

J is TRBJ1-2 and V is TRBV21-1. TRBV21-1 is marked as a pseudogene. The CDR3 runs 9 residues. DNA of the CDR3: TGTGCCAGCCCGAGGGGCTACACCTTC. Amino acid sequence: CASPRGYTF.

The V and J genes are TRBV2 and TRBJ2-7; D gene uncertain. CDR1 is SNHLY, CDR2 FYNNEI, per germline. This CDR3 contains 11 residues. V was trimmed by 8 bases and J by 1 base, leaving 6 bases between them. In DNA form, the CDR3 reads TGTGCCAGCCGGCGGTCCTACGAGCAGTACTTC. Protein: CASRRSYEQYF.

This rearrangement joins TRBV28 to TRBJ2-1; D unresolved. CDR3 length equals 11 residues. From germline, CDR1 is MDHEN and CDR2 SYDVKM. The germline V and J ends were trimmed by 6 bases and 10 bases, with 10 bases remaining between them. CDR3 DNA: TGTGCCAGCAGCTTCCTGTGGGAGCAGTTCTTC. It codes for CASSFLWEQFF.

V and J are TRBV7-8 and TRBJ2-3, with 15 bases that match TRBD2. CDR1 and CDR2 (germline): SGHVS, FQNEAQ. This CDR3 has 20 amino acids. With 3 bases clipped from V and 1 base from J, the junction kept 11 bases outside the gene matches. In DNA form, the CDR3 reads TGTGCCAGCAGCTTGGGACTAGCGGGAGGTTGGGGACCCCGCACAGATACGCAGTATTTT. Protein sequence: CASSLGLAGGWGPRTDTQYF.

The gene calls are TRBV9 and TRBJ2-3, with D possibly being TRBD2 (6 bases). Germline CDR1 reads SGDLS; CDR2 reads YYNGEE. There are 14 residues in the CDR3. Trimming shortened V by 0 bases and J by 6 bases, and 11 bases separated the two germline ends. CDR3 sequence (DNA): TGTGCCAGCAGCGTAGGCGGGGAGCCGGATACGCAGTATTTT. Its protein is CASSVGGEPDTQYF.

The chain couples TRBV5-1 to TRBJ1-2; D is unclear. The germline V gene has CDR1 SGHRS and CDR2 YFSETQ. CDR3 length: 14 residues. V lost 1 base and J lost 2, with 9 bases in between. The CDR3 DNA is TGCGCCAGCAGCTTGCATCCGGGAAACTATGGCTACACCTTC. Translated: CASSLHPGNYGYTF. The complete variable domain, with remaining parts taken from reference TRBV5-1 and TRBJ1-2, reads KAGVTQTPRYLIKTRGQQVTLSCSPISGHRSVSWYQQTPGQGLQFLFEYFSETQRNKGNFPGRFSGRQFSNSRSEMNVSTLELGDSALYLCASSLHPGNYGYTFGSGTRLTVV.

J is TRBJ2-2 and V is TRBV7-8; TRBD2 matches at 9 bases. Germline V lookup: CDR1 SGHVS, CDR2 FQNEAQ. This CDR3 comprises 17 residues. J lost 6 bases, V lost 5 bases, and 13 bases had no gene match. The CDR3 sequence: CASSLYPLAGAPGELFF. The CDR3 DNA reads as TGTGCCAGCAGCCTTTACCCTTTAGCGGGAGCCCCCGGGGAGCTGTTTTTT.

V usage is TRBV30 and J usage is TRBJ2-2; D perhaps matches TRBD2 (6 bases). Deletions cut 4 bases from V and 0 bases from J, with 15 bases between. This CDR3 is built from 16 residues. Germline CDR1 GTSNPN, CDR2 SVGIG (reference sequence). The CDR3, as DNA: TGTGCCTGGACAGTTAGCGGTAGACCGAACACCGGGGAGCTGTTTTTT. Protein product: CAWTVSGRPNTGELFF.

This clone occurred once. The rearrangement joins TRBV27 to TRBJ2-6; 7 nucleotides line up with TRBD1. Germline V gene lookup returns CDR1 MNHEY and CDR2 SMNVEV (reference sequence). Losses at the gene ends were 4 bases for V and 4 bases for J; bases not matched to a gene: 10. This CDR3 comprises 17 residues. The CDR3 here is CASSSRRDRAGANVLTF. In DNA, the CDR3 is TGTGCCAGCAGTTCGCGCAGAGACAGGGCCGGGGCCAACGTCCTGACTTTC.

J is TRBJ2-1 and V is TRBV7-3, with D perhaps matching TRBD2 (6 bases). Germline loops: CDR1 SGHTA, CDR2 FQGTGA. This CDR3 comprises 17 residues. The ends were cut back, 4 bases at V and 4 bases at J, with 20 bases in the middle. The CDR3 loop is CASSSGLIGTPYNEQFF. As DNA, the CDR3 is TGTGCCAGCAGCTCAGGACTAATCGGGACCCCTTACAATGAGCAGTTCTTC.

V is TRBV12-5 and J is TRBJ2-7; 7 bases map to TRBD1. Germline V gene lookup returns CDR1 LGHNT and CDR2 FRNRAP. With V trimmed by 6 bases and J by 3 bases, 8 bases remained unmatched. This CDR3 region has 14 residues. The CDR3 bases are TGTGCTAGTGGGTGGGACAGTCCTAACTACGAGCAGTACTTC. The encoded protein is CASGWDSPNYEQYF.